The 31 T cell receptor beta chains reported below all come from one sample, sequenced in a study of T cell responses to AZD1222 COVID-19 vaccine. Profiling relied on immunoSEQ multiplex PCR, and the TCRdb table lists in-frame clones only, not all of them. The profile shows under 200,000 clones, more than 80% of them singletons. Sequencing used peripheral blood, obtained 28 days after the second dose of the MenACWY control vaccine. The receptors shown here come from an adult who received the MenACWY meningococcal vaccine as a control.

The rearrangement joins TRBV3-1 (or the pseudogene TRBV3-2) to TRBJ2-4, with TRBD2 as a possible D gene (5 bases). CDR3 size: 20 residues. From germline, CDR1 is LGHDT and CDR2 YNNKEL (reference sequence). V was pared by 0 bases and J by 1 base, with 22 bases between. CDR3 in DNA: TGTGCCAGCAGCCAAGAGGGAGAGCGGAGCCTCCTATGGGCCAAAAACATTCAGTACTTC. Translation: CASSQEGERSLLWAKNIQYF.

The chain couples TRBV5-1 to TRBJ1-1, with D tentatively TRBD1 (6 bases). This CDR3 spans 15 amino acids. V lost 1 base and J lost 0, with 10 bases in between. CDR1 is SGHRS and CDR2 is YFSETQ in the germline V gene. CDR3 in amino acids: CASSLSGQMNTEAFF. CDR3 bases: TGCGCCAGCAGCTTGAGTGGACAGATGAACACTGAAGCTTTCTTT. The full variable domain, completed using reference TRBV5-1 and TRBJ1-1, is KAGVTQTPRYLIKTRGQQVTLSCSPISGHRSVSWYQQTPGQGLQFLFEYFSETQRNKGNFPGRFSGRQFSNSRSEMNVSTLELGDSALYLCASSLSGQMNTEAFFGQGTRLTVV.

The chain carries TRBV5-8 and TRBJ2-1; possibly TRBD2 for D (6 bases). The germline V gene has CDR1 SGHTS and CDR2 YDEGEE. V was shortened by 6 bases and J by 7 bases, with 17 bases between the two germline ends. The CDR3 covers 14 residues. In nucleotides, the CDR3 is TGTGCCAGCATCCCTATCTCGGGGAGGAATGAGCAGTTCTTC. Its translation: CASIPISGRNEQFF.

The rearrangement joins TRBV19 to TRBJ2-3; 9 positions agree with TRBD2. This CDR3 has 16 residues. Per the germline V gene, CDR1 is LNHDA and CDR2 is SQIVND (reference sequence). V shed 3 bases and J 1 base; nucleotides not matched to a gene: 5. CDR3 DNA sequence: TGTGCCAGTAGTATCGAAGCGGGAGGAGGCACAGATACGCAGTATTTT. Translated, it gives CASSIEAGGGTDTQYF.

The chain carries TRBV7-8 and TRBJ2-5, with 7 bases aligning to TRBD1. This CDR3 has 15 residues. From germline, CDR1 is SGHVS and CDR2 FQNEAQ. Trimming removed 5 bases from V and 1 base from J; junction bases left unmatched: 7. Here the CDR3 DNA reads TGTGCCAGCAGCATCTCGACAGGGCCCCAAGAGACCCAGTACTTC. Encoded protein: CASSISTGPQETQYF.

The chain joins TRBV21-1 to TRBJ2-3; the D call TRBD2 from the table was never checked on the DNA. TRBV21-1 is an annotated pseudogene. The CDR3 contains 12 residues. The CDR3 DNA follows: TGTGCCAGCAGCACCCTCACAGATACGCAGTATTTT. This encodes CASSTLTDTQYF.

The chain has TRBV27 and TRBJ2-7, with 12 bases matching TRBD2. The V gene end was trimmed by 6 bases and the J gene end by 5 bases; junction bases not matched to a gene: 8. Per germline, CDR1 MNHEY and CDR2 SMNVEV (reference sequence). This CDR3 contains 15 residues. The CDR3 loop reads CASSRLAGAPNEQYF. The CDR3 nucleotides read TGTGCCAGCAGCCGACTAGCGGGAGCCCCCAACGAGCAGTACTTC.

The chain combines TRBV27 with TRBJ1-1; no reliable D call. This CDR3 is 14 amino acids long. The germline V gene has CDR1 MNHEY and CDR2 SMNVEV (reference sequence). The V and J ends lost 11 bases and 0 bases respectively, with 16 bases between them. In nucleotides, the CDR3 is TGTGCCGTAATACGGGCGGGAGTGAACACTGAAGCTTTCTTT. Translating it yields CAVIRAGVNTEAFF.

The chain joins TRBV18 to TRBJ1-5; D is possibly TRBD1 (6 bases). The V gene lost 3 bases and the J gene lost 3 bases, with 9 bases spanning the gap. The CDR3 runs 14 residues. Germline V gene sequence: CDR1 KGHSH, CDR2 LQKENI. The DNA of the CDR3 is TGTGCCAGCTCACCGGGGGCGAACAATCAGCCCCAGCATTTT. This translates into CASSPGANNQPQHF.

CDR3 nucleotides: TGCAGTGCTAGTCTCAGGGCTTACTATGGCTACACCTTC. Its translation is CSASLRAYYGYTF. The chain carries TRBV20-1 and TRBJ1-2; TRBD1 is a possible D gene (5 bases). CDR1 is DFQATT and CDR2 is SNEGSKA in the germline V gene (reference sequence). This CDR3 has 13 residues. Trimming stripped 3 bases from V and 3 bases from J, with 11 bases between.

The chain couples TRBV6-4 to TRBJ2-2; the match to TRBD2 covers 11 bases. Looked up from germline, CDR1 is MRHNA and CDR2 is SNTAGT. After removal of 3 bases from V and 6 bases from J, the junction contained 12 bases not matched to a gene. This CDR3 comprises 18 residues. CDR3 sequence: CASSEGLTSGRPSGELFF. CDR3 nucleotides: TGTGCCAGCAGTGAAGGCCTAACTAGCGGGAGACCTTCCGGGGAGCTGTTTTTT.

The chain is built from TRBV9 and TRBJ1-1, with a weak D call TRBD1 (5 bases). This CDR3 region has 15 residues. Germline CDR1 and CDR2: SGDLS and YYNGEE. With 3 bases removed from V and 5 bases from J, the gap between germline ends came to 17 bases. DNA of the CDR3: TGTGCCAGCAGCGCTAGTCAGGCTAGGGGAACTGAAGCTTTCTTT. Protein product: CASSASQARGTEAFF.

V and J are TRBV27 and TRBJ2-6; D is ambiguous. V shed 6 bases and J shed 1 base, with 4 bases lying between them. Looked up from germline, CDR1 is MNHEY and CDR2 is SMNVEV (reference sequence). The length of the CDR3 is 13 residues. This CDR3 is CASRVSGANVLTF. CDR3 nucleotides: TGTGCCAGCAGGGTTTCTGGGGCCAACGTCCTGACTTTC.

The chain carries TRBV5-4 and TRBJ2-3, with a weak D call TRBD2 (6 bases). The CDR3 is made up of 15 amino acids. Trimming stripped 4 bases from V and 2 bases from J, with 14 bases between. Germline CDR1 reads SGHNT; CDR2 reads YYREEE (reference sequence). CDR3 nucleotide sequence: TGTGCCAGCAGCCGGTCGGCGGGGACCACAGATACGCAGTATTTT. Translated: CASSRSAGTTDTQYF.

This clone has just a few counts. The chain has TRBV9 and TRBJ2-3; D is uncertain. This CDR3 is 12 amino acids long. Germline-derived CDR1 and CDR2 are SGDLS and YYNGEE. V lost 10 bases, J lost 1 base, and 10 bases lay in between. The DNA of the CDR3 is TGTGCCCCCGCGGTGGGCACAGATACGCAGTATTTT. It is translated as CAPAVGTDTQYF.

The chain is built from TRBV5-4 and TRBJ2-2, with TRBD1 identical over 11 bases. Germline V gene lookup returns CDR1 SGHNT and CDR2 YYREEE (reference sequence). Trimming at V came to 0 bases and at J to 4 bases, leaving 5 bases not matched to a gene. The CDR3 sequence is 17 residues long. CDR3 residues: CASSLGTGGAGTGELFF. In DNA, the CDR3 is TGTGCCAGCAGCTTGGGGACAGGGGGCGCTGGCACCGGGGAGCTGTTTTTT.

The chain recombines TRBV29-1 with TRBJ1-2, with a tentative D call TRBD1 (5 bases). V lost 0 bases to trimming and J lost 8 bases, with 19 bases between them. This CDR3 comprises 15 residues. The germline gives CDR1 SQVTM, CDR2 ANQGSEA. DNA of the CDR3: TGCAGCGTTGAAGAACACCCGGGGGTCCAAGGGGGCTACACCTTC. Protein sequence: CSVEEHPGVQGGYTF.

The sample holds a few counts of this clone. The rearrangement uses TRBV6-5 and TRBJ2-7, with 8 bases identical to TRBD1. Trimming took 6 bases from V and 0 from J; bases not matched to a gene: 7. Germline CDR1 is MNHEY and CDR2 is SVGAGI. This CDR3 spans 15 amino acids. CDR3 amino acids: CASSSRQGSSYEQYF. The CDR3 DNA reads TGTGCCAGCAGCTCTCGACAGGGGAGCTCCTACGAGCAGTACTTC.

The CDR3 sequence: CASTVAGYYNEQFF. The CDR3 nucleotides are TGTGCCAGCACCGTAGCGGGATATTACAATGAGCAGTTCTTC. The chain joins TRBV27 to TRBJ2-1; 8 bases are shared with TRBD2. The CDR3 is 14 amino acids. Losses at the gene ends were 7 bases for V and 4 bases for J; bases not matched to a gene: 6. Germline assignment: CDR1 MNHEY and CDR2 SMNVEV (reference sequence).

This rearrangement joins TRBV9 to TRBJ2-3; D ambiguous. CDR3 length equals 15 residues. V was clipped by 3 bases and J by 6 bases, with 17 bases between them. Germline V gives CDR1 SGDLS, CDR2 YYNGEE. The CDR3 coding sequence is TGTGCCAGCAGCGCCTTGACTCAGCCCCAGGATACGCAGTATTTT. It yields the protein CASSALTQPQDTQYF.

This clone appeared once. The V and J genes are TRBV13 and TRBJ1-5; D gene uncertain. The CDR3 sequence is 16 residues long. The germline V gene has CDR1 PRHDT and CDR2 FYEKMQ (reference sequence). The V and J ends lost 0 bases and 0 bases respectively, with 9 bases between them. The CDR3 bases are TGTGCCAGCAGCTTAGGGGACCTAGGTAGCAATCAGCCCCAGCATTTT. Translated: CASSLGDLGSNQPQHF.

The rearrangement links TRBV28 to TRBJ1-4; D is uncertain. Trimming took 4 bases from V and 6 from J, leaving 12 bases between them. This CDR3 region has 14 residues. Germline V gene sequence: CDR1 MDHEN, CDR2 SYDVKM. DNA of the CDR3: TGTGCCAGCAGTTATTCTGTCCTCCATGAAAAACTGTTTTTT. This gives the protein CASSYSVLHEKLFF.

The chain combines TRBV28 with TRBJ2-1; 10 bases are a match to TRBD1. J was trimmed by 6 bases and V by 4 bases; bases with no gene match: 12. The CDR3 is 17 amino acids. CDR1 MDHEN and CDR2 SYDVKM come from the germline V gene. The CDR3 protein is CASSSRGTGVMGNEQFF. CDR3 nucleotides: TGTGCCAGCAGTTCCAGAGGGACAGGGGTGATGGGCAATGAGCAGTTCTTC.

This clone has just one count. The chain joins TRBV6-5 to TRBJ2-3; no firm D call. Germline CDR1 is MNHEY and CDR2 is SVGAGI. There are 13 residues in the CDR3. V lost 6 bases and J 6 bases, leaving 13 bases between the germline ends. The CDR3 sequence: CASSSPLSDTQYF. CDR3 in DNA: TGTGCCAGCAGCTCCCCGTTGTCCGATACGCAGTATTTT.

J is TRBJ1-1 and V is TRBV28, with a tentative D call TRBD1 (6 bases). V lost 4 bases and J lost 5, with 17 bases in between. The length of the CDR3 is 15 residues. The V gene's germline CDR1 is MDHEN and CDR2 SYDVKM. CDR3 in amino acids: CASSSNRGRWTEAFF. The CDR3, as DNA: TGTGCCAGCAGTTCTAATCGGGGGCGGTGGACTGAAGCTTTCTTT.

The chain joins TRBV19 to TRBJ2-7; 7 bases match TRBD1. The germline V gene has CDR1 LNHDA and CDR2 SQIVND (reference sequence). The CDR3 spans 14 residues. V dropped 7 bases and J dropped 7; count of bases not matched to a gene: 13. CDR3 in amino acids: CASTRAWDSREQYF. In DNA, the CDR3 is TGTGCCAGTACTAGGGCTTGGGACAGCAGAGAGCAGTACTTC.

V gene TRBV27 combines with J gene TRBJ1-4; D is possibly TRBD1 (5 bases). Trimming shortened V by 6 bases and J by 0 bases, and 11 bases separated the two germline ends. The length of the CDR3 is 15 residues. The V gene's germline CDR1 is MNHEY and CDR2 SMNVEV (reference sequence). CDR3 nucleotide sequence: TGTGCCAGCAGGCCAGGGTTTGCAACTAATGAAAAACTGTTTTTT. Amino acid sequence: CASRPGFATNEKLFF.

The chain couples TRBV19 to TRBJ2-7; D is uncertain. Germline loops: CDR1 LNHDA, CDR2 SQIVND (reference sequence). This CDR3 comprises 16 residues. Trimming shortened V by 10 bases and J by 1 base, and 23 bases separated the two germline ends. The CDR3 region is CATSPWGQSLSYEQYF. In nucleotides, the CDR3 is TGTGCCACCTCCCCCTGGGGTCAGTCCCTTTCCTACGAGCAGTACTTC.

The CDR3 coding sequence is TGTGCCAGCAGCCAAGTGGTGAAGTATTCACCCCTCCACTTT. It translates to CASSQVVKYSPLHF. The chain combines TRBV3-1 (or the pseudogene TRBV3-2) with TRBJ1-6; D not certain. This CDR3 has 14 residues. V was trimmed by 1 base and J by 8 bases, leaving 9 bases between them. Germline V gene lookup returns CDR1 LGHDT and CDR2 YNNKEL (reference sequence).

The chain couples TRBV11-3 to TRBJ1-4; TRBD1 is a possible D gene (5 bases). Germline V gene sequence: CDR1 SGHNT, CDR2 YENEEA. Trimming took off 0 bases at V and 12 bases at J, with 11 bases between the two ends. This CDR3 is built from 13 residues. CDR3 DNA sequence: TGTGCCAGCAGCTTAGATGGTGGCAGGGAACTGTTTTTT. Translating gives CASSLDGGRELFF.

This clone was observed a single time. This chain joins TRBV5-1 and TRBJ1-3; 7 bases match TRBD1. The CDR3 contains 14 residues. Germline assignment: CDR1 SGHRS and CDR2 YFSETQ. The V and J ends lost 0 bases and 6 bases, in that order; junction bases with no gene match: 3. The DNA for the CDR3 is TGCGCCAGCAGCTTGGGCGACAGGGTAAACACCATATATTTT. Amino acids: CASSLGDRVNTIYF.